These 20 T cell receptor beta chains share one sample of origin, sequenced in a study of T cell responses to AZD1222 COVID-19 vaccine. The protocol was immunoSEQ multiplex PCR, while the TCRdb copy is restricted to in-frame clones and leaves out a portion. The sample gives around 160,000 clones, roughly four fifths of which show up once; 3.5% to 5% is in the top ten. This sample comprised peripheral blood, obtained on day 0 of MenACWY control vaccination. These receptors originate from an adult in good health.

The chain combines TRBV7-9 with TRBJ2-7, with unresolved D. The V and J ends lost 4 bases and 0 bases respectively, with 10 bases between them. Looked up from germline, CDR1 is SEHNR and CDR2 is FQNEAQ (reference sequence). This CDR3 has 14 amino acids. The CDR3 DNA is TGTGCCAGCAGCTGGGCGGATCCCTCCTACGAGCAGTACTTC. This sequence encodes CASSWADPSYEQYF.

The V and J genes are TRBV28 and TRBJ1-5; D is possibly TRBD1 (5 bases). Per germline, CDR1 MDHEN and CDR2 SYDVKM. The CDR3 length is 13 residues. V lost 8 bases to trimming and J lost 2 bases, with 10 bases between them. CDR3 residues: CASRQGGNQPQHF. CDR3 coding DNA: TGTGCCAGCCGCCAGGGAGGCAATCAGCCCCAGCATTTT.

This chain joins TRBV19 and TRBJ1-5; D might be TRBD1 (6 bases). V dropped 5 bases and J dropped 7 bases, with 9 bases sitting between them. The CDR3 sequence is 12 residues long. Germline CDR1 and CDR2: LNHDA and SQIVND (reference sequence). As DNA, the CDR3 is TGTGCCAGTAGTCACAGGGCGCAGCCCCAGCATTTT. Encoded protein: CASSHRAQPQHF.

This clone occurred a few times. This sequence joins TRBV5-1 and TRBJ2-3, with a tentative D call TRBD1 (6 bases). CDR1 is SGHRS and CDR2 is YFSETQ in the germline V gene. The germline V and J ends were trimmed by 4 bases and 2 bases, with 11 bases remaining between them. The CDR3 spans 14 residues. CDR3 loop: CASSQNRATDTQYF. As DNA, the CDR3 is TGCGCCAGCAGCCAAAACAGGGCCACAGATACGCAGTATTTT.

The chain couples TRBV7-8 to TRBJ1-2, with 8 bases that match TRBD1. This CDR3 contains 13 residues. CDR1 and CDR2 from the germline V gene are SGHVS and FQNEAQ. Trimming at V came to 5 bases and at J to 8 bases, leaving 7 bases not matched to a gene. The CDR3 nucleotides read TGTGCCAGCAGCCCCGGACAGGGACGCGGCTACACCTTC. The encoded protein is CASSPGQGRGYTF.

CDR3 bases: TGTGCCAGCAGCTCAGGGTCAGGTCCAAGGGATCAGCCCCAGCATTTT. Translated: CASSSGSGPRDQPQHF. The rearrangement uses TRBV7-9 and TRBJ1-5, with D possibly matching TRBD1 (5 bases). Trimming took 4 bases from V and 5 from J, leaving 18 bases between them. The length of the CDR3 is 16 residues. The germline gives CDR1 SEHNR, CDR2 FQNEAQ (reference sequence).

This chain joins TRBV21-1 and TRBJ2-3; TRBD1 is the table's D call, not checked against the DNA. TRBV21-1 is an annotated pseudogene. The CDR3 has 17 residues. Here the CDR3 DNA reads TGTGCCAGCAGCAACACCCGGGACAGGGGGGGGGCAGATACGCAGTATTTT. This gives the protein CASSNTRDRGGADTQYF.

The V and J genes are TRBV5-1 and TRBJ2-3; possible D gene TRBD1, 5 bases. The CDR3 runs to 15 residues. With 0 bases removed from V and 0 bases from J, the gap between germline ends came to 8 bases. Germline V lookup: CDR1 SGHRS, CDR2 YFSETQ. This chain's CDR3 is CASSLGQTSTDTQYF. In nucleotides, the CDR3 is TGCGCCAGCAGCTTGGGACAGACTAGCACAGATACGCAGTATTTT. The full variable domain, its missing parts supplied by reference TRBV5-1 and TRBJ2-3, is KAGVTQTPRYLIKTRGQQVTLSCSPISGHRSVSWYQQTPGQGLQFLFEYFSETQRNKGNFPGRFSGRQFSNSRSEMNVSTLELGDSALYLCASSLGQTSTDTQYFGPGTRLTVL.

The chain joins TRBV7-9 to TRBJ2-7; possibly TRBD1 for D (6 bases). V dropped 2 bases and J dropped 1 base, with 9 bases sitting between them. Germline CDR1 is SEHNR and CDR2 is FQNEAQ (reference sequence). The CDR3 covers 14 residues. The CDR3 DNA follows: TGTGCCAGCAGCTTATCCGGGACATCCTACGAGCAGTACTTC. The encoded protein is CASSLSGTSYEQYF.

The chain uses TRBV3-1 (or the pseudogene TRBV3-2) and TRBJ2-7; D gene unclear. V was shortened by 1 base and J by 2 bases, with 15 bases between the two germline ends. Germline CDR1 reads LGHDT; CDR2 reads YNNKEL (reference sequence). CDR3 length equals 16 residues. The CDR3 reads CASSQGIRQGAYEQYF. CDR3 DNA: TGTGCCAGCAGCCAAGGAATCCGCCAAGGCGCCTACGAGCAGTACTTC.

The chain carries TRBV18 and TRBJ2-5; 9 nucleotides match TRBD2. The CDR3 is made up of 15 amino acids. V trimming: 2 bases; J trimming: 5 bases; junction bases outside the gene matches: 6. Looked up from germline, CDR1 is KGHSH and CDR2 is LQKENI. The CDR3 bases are TGTGCCAGCTCACCAGAGGGGCTAGCGGGGGAGACCCAGTACTTC. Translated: CASSPEGLAGETQYF.

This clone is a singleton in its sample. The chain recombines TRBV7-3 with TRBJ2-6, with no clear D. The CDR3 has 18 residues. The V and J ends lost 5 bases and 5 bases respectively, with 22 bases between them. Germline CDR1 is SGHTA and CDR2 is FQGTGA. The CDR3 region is CASSVKRDAYSRANVLTF. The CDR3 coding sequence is TGTGCCAGCAGCGTGAAACGAGACGCTTACAGTCGGGCCAACGTCCTGACTTTC.

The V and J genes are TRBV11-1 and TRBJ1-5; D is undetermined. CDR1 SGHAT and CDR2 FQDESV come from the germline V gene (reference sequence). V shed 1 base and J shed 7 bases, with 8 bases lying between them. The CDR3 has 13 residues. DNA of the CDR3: TGTGCCAGCAGCTTAGTTAATGGGCAGCCCCAGCATTTT. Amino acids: CASSLVNGQPQHF.

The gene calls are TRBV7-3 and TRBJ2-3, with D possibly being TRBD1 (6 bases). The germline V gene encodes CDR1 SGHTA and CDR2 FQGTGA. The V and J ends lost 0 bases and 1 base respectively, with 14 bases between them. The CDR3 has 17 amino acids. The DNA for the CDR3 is TGTGCCAGCAGCTTAACGAGGGGGTTCGAGGGCACAGATACGCAGTATTTT. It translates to CASSLTRGFEGTDTQYF. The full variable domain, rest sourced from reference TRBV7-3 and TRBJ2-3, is GAGVSQTPSNKVTEKGKYVELRCDPISGHTALYWYRQSLGQGPEFLIYFQGTGAADDSGLPNDRFFAVRPEGSVSTLKIQRTERGDSAVYLCASSLTRGFEGTDTQYFGPGTRLTVL.

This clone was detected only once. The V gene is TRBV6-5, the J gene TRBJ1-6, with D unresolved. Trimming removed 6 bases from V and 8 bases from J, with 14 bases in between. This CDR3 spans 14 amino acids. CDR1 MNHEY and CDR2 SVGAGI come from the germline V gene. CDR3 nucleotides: TGTGCCAGCAGGCCGGAGTATCGGGATTCACCCCTCCACTTT. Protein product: CASRPEYRDSPLHF.

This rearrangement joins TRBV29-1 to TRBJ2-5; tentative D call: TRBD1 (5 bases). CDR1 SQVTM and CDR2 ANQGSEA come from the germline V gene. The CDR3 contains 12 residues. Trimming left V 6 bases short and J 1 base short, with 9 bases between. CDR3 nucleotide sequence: TGCAGCGTCGGACACGCCCAAGAGACCCAGTACTTC. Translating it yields CSVGHAQETQYF.

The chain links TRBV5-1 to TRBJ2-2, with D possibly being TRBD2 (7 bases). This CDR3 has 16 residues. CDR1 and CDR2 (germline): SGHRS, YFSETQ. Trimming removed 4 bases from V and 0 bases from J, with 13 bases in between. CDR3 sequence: CASSPGGTANTGELFF. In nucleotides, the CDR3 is TGCGCCAGCAGCCCGGGGGGCACAGCGAACACCGGGGAGCTGTTTTTT.

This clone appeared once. CDR3: CASSPGLSDTQYF. DNA for the CDR3: TGTGCCAGCTCACCGGGTTTATCAGATACGCAGTATTTT. The chain carries TRBV18 and TRBJ2-3; no firm D call. Per the germline V gene, CDR1 is KGHSH and CDR2 is LQKENI. V dropped 3 bases and J dropped 4 bases, with 8 bases sitting between them. This CDR3 is built from 13 residues.

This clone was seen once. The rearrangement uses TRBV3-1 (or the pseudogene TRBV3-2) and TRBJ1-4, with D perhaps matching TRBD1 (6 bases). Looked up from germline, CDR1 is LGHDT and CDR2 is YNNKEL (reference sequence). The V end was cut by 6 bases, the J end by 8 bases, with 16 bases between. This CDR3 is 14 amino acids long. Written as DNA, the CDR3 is TGTGCCAGCAGTCCAAGGGGGGGAAGGGAAAAACTGTTTTTT. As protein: CASSPRGGREKLFF.

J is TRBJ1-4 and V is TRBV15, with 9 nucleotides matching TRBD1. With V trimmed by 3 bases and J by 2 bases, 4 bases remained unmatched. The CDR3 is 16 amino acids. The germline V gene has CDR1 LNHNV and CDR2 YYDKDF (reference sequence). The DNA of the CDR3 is TGTGCCACCAGCAGGGACAGGGGATCGACTAATGAAAAACTGTTTTTT. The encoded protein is CATSRDRGSTNEKLFF.